This entry lists 22 T cell receptor beta chains sequenced from one sample in a study of shared clonotypes between healthy human individuals. Selected positively for CCR7 and CD45RO-negative, naive CD8 cells excluded terminally differentiated effector memory CD45RA+ cells. Assay: immunoSEQ multiplex PCR; the TCRdb copy retains only in-frame clones and omits some. The sample consists of millions of clones, about 95% of them appearing once. Sequencing was done on a sample of naive CD8+ T cells sorted from blood. These receptor sequences come from a man aged 18 to 29 in good health.

This rearrangement joins TRBV7-9 to TRBJ2-7; D possibly corresponds to TRBD1 (6 bases). V was pared by 5 bases and J by 6 bases, with 14 bases between. Germline V lookup: CDR1 SEHNR, CDR2 FQNEAQ (reference sequence). The CDR3 has 13 amino acids. CDR3 loop: CASSESQGFEQYF. Here the CDR3 DNA reads TGTGCCAGCAGCGAGTCACAGGGTTTCGAGCAGTACTTC.

The V gene is TRBV11-2, the J gene TRBJ2-5, with no clear D. CDR1 is SGHAT, CDR2 FQNNGV, per germline. V was cut by 5 bases and J by 5 bases, with 18 bases left in between. The CDR3 covers 15 residues. CDR3 DNA: TGTGCCAGCAGCGGCCCGGGCCCAGCATGGGAGACCCAGTACTTC. Its translation is CASSGPGPAWETQYF.

V usage is TRBV7-2 and J usage is TRBJ2-7; D is unclear. Trimming cost V 1 base and J 6 bases, with 13 bases left between them. The length of the CDR3 is 14 residues. CDR1 is SGHTA and CDR2 is FQGNSA in the germline V gene. This chain's CDR3 is CASSLGSWPGEQYF. For the CDR3, the DNA is TGTGCCAGCAGCTTAGGAAGCTGGCCTGGCGAGCAGTACTTC.

This clone occurred once. This chain links TRBV27 with TRBJ1-2; D possibly corresponds to TRBD1 (6 bases). Trimming cost V 3 bases and J 8 bases, with 22 bases left between them. Germline-derived CDR1 and CDR2 are MNHEY and SMNVEV (reference sequence). The CDR3 covers 16 residues. The CDR3: CASSFHSTGAKGGYTF. The DNA for the CDR3 is TGTGCCAGCAGTTTCCACTCGACGGGGGCAAAGGGAGGCTACACCTTC.

J is TRBJ2-7 and V is TRBV7-9, with D unresolved. The CDR3 contains 14 residues. From germline, CDR1 is SEHNR and CDR2 FQNEAQ (reference sequence). V was cut by 3 bases and J by 5 bases, with 14 bases left in between. CDR3 bases: TGTGCCAGCAGCTTTTCAGGCGGTTTTGACGAGCAGTACTTC. Its protein is CASSFSGGFDEQYF.

This clone was counted a few times. The same CDR3 can be traced to other DNA sequences in this sample. This chain links TRBV6-1 with TRBJ2-7; 10 nucleotides align to TRBD1. Looked up from germline, CDR1 is MNHNS and CDR2 is SASEGT. This CDR3 spans 16 amino acids. After removal of 1 base from V and 0 bases from J, the junction contained 3 bases not matched to a gene. Written as DNA, the CDR3 is TGTGCCAGCAGTGAAGTAAGGACAGGGGGCTCCTACGAGCAGTACTTC. Translation gives CASSEVRTGGSYEQYF.

The V and J genes are TRBV13 and TRBJ2-5; D is ambiguous. There are 12 residues in the CDR3. Deletions cut 4 bases from V and 5 bases from J, with 8 bases between. The germline gives CDR1 PRHDT, CDR2 FYEKMQ (reference sequence). CDR3 region: CASSSSGETQYF. DNA for the CDR3: TGTGCCAGCAGCTCGTCCGGGGAGACCCAGTACTTC. The full variable domain, rest sourced from reference TRBV13 and TRBJ2-5, is AAGVIQSPRHLIKEKRETATLKCYPIPRHDTVYWYQQGPGQDPQFLISFYEKMQSDKGSIPDRFSAQQFSDYHSELNMSSLELGDSALYFCASSSSGETQYFGPGTRLLVL.

The chain has TRBV6-5 and TRBJ2-7; 7 bases are shared with TRBD1. The germline CDR1 and CDR2 sequences are MNHEY and SVGAGI. Trimming removed 6 bases from V and 4 bases from J; junction bases left unmatched: 6. The CDR3 is 13 residues long. In nucleotides, the CDR3 is TGTGCCAGCAGCAAAACGGGACAGTACGAGCAGTACTTC. Translation: CASSKTGQYEQYF.

J is TRBJ2-7 and V is TRBV6-6; TRBD1 might be the D (6 bases). Germline CDR1 reads MNHNY; CDR2 reads SVGAGI (reference sequence). V lost 7 bases to trimming and J lost 0 bases, with 16 bases between them. The CDR3 loop spans 15 amino acids. The CDR3 nucleotides read TGTGCCAGCACCGGGCCGGACAGTGTCTCCTACGAGCAGTACTTC. It specifies CASTGPDSVSYEQYF.

This chain uses TRBV9 with TRBJ1-4; D perhaps matches TRBD1 (6 bases). Germline CDR1 and CDR2: SGDLS and YYNGEE. The CDR3 covers 15 residues. Trimming pared 0 bases from V and 8 bases from J, leaving 14 bases between. This CDR3 reads CASSVETGIAEKLFF. In DNA, the CDR3 is TGTGCCAGCAGCGTAGAAACAGGGATTGCAGAAAAACTGTTTTTT.

The chain links TRBV6-1 to TRBJ2-4; the D is unclear. From germline, CDR1 is MNHNS and CDR2 SASEGT. The CDR3 runs 14 residues. With 5 bases removed from V and 5 bases from J, the gap between germline ends came to 13 bases. The CDR3 reads CASSIDISENIQYF. The CDR3 nucleotides are TGTGCCAGCAGTATAGACATCAGCGAAAACATTCAGTACTTC.

The chain carries TRBV4-1 and TRBJ1-2; D may be TRBD1 (5 bases). V was pared by 0 bases and J by 6 bases, with 11 bases between. The CDR3 is 14 amino acids. Germline V gene sequence: CDR1 MGHRA, CDR2 YSYEKL. The CDR3 protein is CASSQDPGPNGYTF. CDR3 coding DNA: TGCGCCAGCAGCCAAGATCCGGGACCGAATGGCTACACCTTC.

The chain uses TRBV10-1 and TRBJ1-3; no clear D. Germline CDR1 and CDR2: WNHNN and SYGVQD (reference sequence). V lost 1 base and J 0 bases, leaving 10 bases between the germline ends. This CDR3 is built from 16 residues. The CDR3 DNA sequence: TGCGCCAGCAGTGAGTGGCCGAGGGACTCTGGAAACACCATATATTTT. Translated: CASSEWPRDSGNTIYF.

The gene calls are TRBV4-3 and TRBJ2-7; TRBD1 matches 9 bases. The junction had 3 bases not matched to a gene; V was cut back by 3 bases and J by 0 bases. CDR3 length equals 15 residues. Per the germline V gene, CDR1 is LGHNA and CDR2 is YSLEER. The CDR3 region has the DNA TGCGCCAGCAGCCACGGGACAGGGCCCTCCTACGAGCAGTACTTC. This translates into CASSHGTGPSYEQYF.

The chain is built from TRBV9 and TRBJ1-2; no reliable D call. Germline V gene sequence: CDR1 SGDLS, CDR2 YYNGEE. Trimming cost V 0 bases and J 2 bases, with 11 bases left between them. The length of the CDR3 is 15 residues. The CDR3 nucleotides read TGTGCCAGCAGCGTAGATGTGGGGTACAACTATGGCTACACCTTC. It encodes CASSVDVGYNYGYTF.

The chain uses TRBV5-8 and TRBJ1-2; D is undetermined. The V gene lost 7 bases and the J gene lost 8 bases, with 6 bases spanning the gap. CDR1 is SGHTS and CDR2 is YDEGEE in the germline V gene. The CDR3 contains 9 residues. The CDR3 loop is CASQRGYTF. CDR3 DNA sequence: TGTGCCAGCCAGCGGGGCTACACCTTC.

The chain uses TRBV19 and TRBJ2-5; TRBD1 might be the D (5 bases). Germline CDR1 and CDR2: LNHDA and SQIVND (reference sequence). The CDR3 contains 14 residues. Trimming left V 7 bases short and J 0 bases short, with 12 bases between. The CDR3 is CASTGNSYQETQYF. In DNA, the CDR3 is TGTGCCAGTACAGGGAACTCGTACCAAGAGACCCAGTACTTC.

The chain is built from TRBV12-5 and TRBJ1-2; D not certain. Trimming shortened V by 3 bases and J by 2 bases, and 13 bases separated the two germline ends. The CDR3 contains 15 residues. Looked up from germline, CDR1 is LGHNT and CDR2 is FRNRAP. CDR3 amino acids: CASGLSTDLNYGYTF. For the CDR3, the DNA is TGTGCTAGTGGTTTAAGTACAGACTTGAACTATGGCTACACCTTC.

V is TRBV13 and J is TRBJ2-3, with 7 bases aligning to TRBD2. The germline gives CDR1 PRHDT, CDR2 FYEKMQ (reference sequence). The CDR3 has 16 amino acids. After removal of 1 base from V and 5 bases from J, the junction contained 9 bases not matched to a gene. The CDR3 reads CASSLEGQRGRDTQYF. CDR3 nucleotides: TGTGCCAGCAGCTTAGAAGGCCAGCGGGGAAGAGATACGCAGTATTTT. The full variable domain, with the rest looked up from reference TRBV13 and TRBJ2-3, is AAGVIQSPRHLIKEKRETATLKCYPIPRHDTVYWYQQGPGQDPQFLISFYEKMQSDKGSIPDRFSAQQFSDYHSELNMSSLELGDSALYFCASSLEGQRGRDTQYFGPGTRLTVL.

V and J are TRBV4-3 and TRBJ1-4, with D perhaps TRBD1 (6 bases). Trimming removed 2 bases from V and 8 bases from J, with 15 bases in between. The CDR3 contains 15 residues. Germline V CDR1 and CDR2: LGHNA, YSLEER. CDR3 residues: CASSQYQGIGEKLFF. The CDR3 DNA sequence: TGCGCCAGCAGCCAATATCAGGGGATTGGAGAAAAACTGTTTTTT.

The chain links TRBV6-5 to TRBJ2-5; tentatively, D is TRBD1 or TRBD2 (5 bases each). This CDR3 has 14 residues. V was shortened by 1 base and J by 5 bases, with 11 bases between the two germline ends. CDR1 is MNHEY, CDR2 SVGAGI, per germline. CDR3 DNA sequence: TGTGCCAGCAGTTACTGGGGGTTAGGTGAGACCCAGTACTTC. This gives the protein CASSYWGLGETQYF.

About this clone: This likely traces to a read error, being one base from a far larger clone. This likely comes from a read error, as the CDR3 has no conserved phenylalanine or tryptophan at its end. For the CDR3, the DNA is TGTGCCATCAGTAGTCCGGACTACTCCTACGAGCAGTACCTC. Its translation is CAISSPDYSYEQYL. The chain carries TRBV10-3 and TRBJ2-7, with a weak D call TRBD2 (6 bases). CDR3 length equals 14 residues. Germline assignment: CDR1 ENHRY and CDR2 SYGVKD. The ends were cut back, 5 bases at V and 0 bases at J, with 11 bases in the middle.